This T cell receptor (beta chain) derives from a study of blood T cells in healthy people across ages. For the study at large: Per two T cells, template switching captured roughly one barcoded beta molecule.

The draw of peripheral blood yielded approximately 11 milliliters from each donor. Alongside a J-beta primer mix, a sample-barcoded 5' primer served in a second PCR lasting 7 to 11 cycles. Per sample, CDR3-containing paired-end reads numbered at least 2.5 million. TCRdb recomputed calls from the 5' RACE reads with MiXCR, one row per CDR3 protein. The repertoire holds 790,000 or so distinct CDR3 sequences, with roughly 50% as singletons. V shed 6 bases, J shed 11 bases, and the junction held 9 bases outside the gene matches. The length of the CDR3 is 14 residues. Germline V CDR1 and CDR2: SNHLY, FYNNEI.

This sequence joins TRBV2 and TRBJ2-5; 13 bases align to TRBD2. Sequenced: blood. The source is a man aged 40-49 years in good health. The CDR3 DNA sequence: TGTGCCAGCAGACTAGTACTAGCGGGAGGGGAGCAGTACTTC. It yields the protein CASRLVLAGGEQYF.